The 21 T cell receptor beta chains below all came from one sample that was sequenced in a study of blood T cells in healthy people across ages. Then a second PCR, running roughly 6 to 12 cycles, was carried out with a sample-barcoded 5' primer and a J-beta primer mix. MiXCR was run by TCRdb on the 5' RACE reads, yielding one entry per CDR3 protein. The sample shows over 1,300,000 distinct CDR3 sequences, around 59% of them seen only once. Source material: blood. These receptors all come from a man between 18 and 29 years old in good health.

V is TRBV20-1 and J is TRBJ2-4; D is perhaps TRBD2 (6 bases). The germline gives CDR1 DFQATT, CDR2 SNEGSKA (reference sequence). The CDR3 extends over 12 amino acids. Trimming cost V 3 bases and J 10 bases, with 13 bases left between them. The CDR3 sequence is CSASQASEIQYF. In nucleotides, the CDR3 is TGCAGTGCTAGTCAGGCTAGCGAAATTCAGTACTTC.

This clonotype showed up just a few times. The rearrangement joins TRBV2 to TRBJ2-3; 7 nucleotides match TRBD2. J was trimmed by 0 bases and V by 6 bases; bases with no gene match: 12. The length of the CDR3 is 17 residues. From germline, CDR1 is SNHLY and CDR2 FYNNEI. The CDR3 DNA sequence: TGTGCCAGCAGGAGCAGTCCTAGCGGCACTAGCACAGATACGCAGTATTTT. It codes for CASRSSPSGTSTDTQYF.

The chain links TRBV4-1 to TRBJ1-2; D remains unclear. CDR1 MGHRA and CDR2 YSYEKL come from the germline V gene. The CDR3 is 18 residues long. V lost 1 base, J lost 4 bases, and 22 bases lay in between. In DNA, the CDR3 is TGCGCCAGCAGCCAAGGCCCAGGCCCGCGGCAGGCTGGCTATGGCTACACCTTC. It codes for CASSQGPGPRQAGYGYTF.

CDR3 sequence (DNA): TGTGCCAGCAGCCAAGACTGGGGGGAGAACACTGAAGCTTTCTTT. Its translation is CASSQDWGENTEAFF. This chain uses TRBV4-2 with TRBJ1-1; D possibly corresponds to TRBD1 (5 bases). Germline values: CDR1 LGHNA, CDR2 YNFKEQ. This CDR3 is built from 15 residues. Trimming pared 0 bases from V and 1 base from J, leaving 9 bases between.

The chain recombines TRBV7-2 with TRBJ2-3; possible D gene TRBD2, 6 bases. The CDR3 covers 16 residues. CDR1 is SGHTA and CDR2 is FQGNSA in the germline V gene. V was clipped by 5 bases and J by 2 bases, with 17 bases between them. The CDR3 reads CASSPAVLANTDTQYF. The DNA for the CDR3 is TGTGCCAGCAGCCCGGCAGTGCTAGCGAACACAGATACGCAGTATTTT.

The gene calls are TRBV28 and TRBJ2-7, with TRBD2 matching over 7 bases. The germline V gene encodes CDR1 MDHEN and CDR2 SYDVKM. The CDR3 has 12 residues. Losses at the gene ends were 6 bases for V and 12 bases for J; bases not matched to a gene: 11. DNA for the CDR3: TGTGCCAGCAGCAGTTCCGGGACTAAGACGTACTTC. This codes for CASSSSGTKTYF. Variable domain in full (rest from reference TRBV28 and TRBJ2-7): DVKVTQSSRYLVKRTGEKVFLECVQDMDHENMFWYRQDPGLGLRLIYFSYDVKMKEKGDIPEGYSVSREKKERFSLILESASTNQTSMYLCASSSSGTKTYFGPGTRLTVT.

This chain uses TRBV7-9 with TRBJ2-1; possible D gene TRBD1, 6 bases. The ends were cut back, 6 bases at V and 9 bases at J, with 18 bases in the middle. The CDR3 runs to 14 residues. CDR1 and CDR2 (germline): SEHNR, FQNEAQ (reference sequence). The CDR3 DNA is TGTGCCAGCAGTTCTCATGCGGCAGGGGCTGAGCAGTTCTTC. This encodes CASSSHAAGAEQFF.

The V call is TRBV20-1, the J call TRBJ1-5; D call uncertain. Per the germline V gene, CDR1 is DFQATT and CDR2 is SNEGSKA (reference sequence). The length of the CDR3 is 12 residues. Trimming shortened V by 6 bases and J by 2 bases, and 8 bases separated the two germline ends. CDR3 sequence: CSATTGNQPQHF. In DNA, the CDR3 is TGCAGTGCCACGACTGGCAATCAGCCCCAGCATTTT.

The chain joins TRBV20-1 to TRBJ1-2; 8 positions match TRBD1. The V gene's germline CDR1 is DFQATT and CDR2 SNEGSKA (reference sequence). The CDR3 sequence is 13 residues long. V was pared by 1 base and J by 8 bases, with 6 bases of the junction left unmatched. The CDR3 nucleotides read TGCAGTGCTAGAGTAGGGACAGGAAGAGGCTACACCTTC. It is translated as CSARVGTGRGYTF.

The chain is built from TRBV29-1 and TRBJ2-2; maybe TRBD1 (5 bases). Trimming shortened V by 3 bases and J by 6 bases, and 11 bases separated the two germline ends. The CDR3 is made up of 13 amino acids. Germline V gene data show CDR1 as SQVTM and CDR2 as ANQGSEA. As DNA, the CDR3 is TGCAGCGTTGAGCAGGGTATAGCCGGGGAGCTGTTTTTT. It encodes CSVEQGIAGELFF.

Notes on this clonotype: The junction shows a germline mismatch at one end, possibly a read error. The rearrangement joins TRBV20-1 to TRBJ2-3; 14 positions agree with TRBD2. Germline CDR1 and CDR2: DFQATT and SNEGSKA (reference sequence). The CDR3 runs to 18 residues. This chain's CDR3 is CNAARLAGGAPSTDTQYF. The CDR3 DNA follows: TGCAATGCTGCCCGACTAGCGGGGGGGGCACCTAGCACAGATACGCAGTATTTT.

This chain uses TRBV13 with TRBJ2-1, with 7 bases fitting TRBD2. The CDR3 is made up of 16 amino acids. Germline CDR1 is PRHDT and CDR2 is FYEKMQ (reference sequence). J gave up 5 bases and V 8 bases, and 15 bases lay outside the gene matches. The DNA for the CDR3 is TGTGCCAGCTCCGACACGGTCGGGGGGATAAACAATGAGCAGTTCTTC. It codes for CASSDTVGGINNEQFF.

This clonotype was observed a single time. The chain employs TRBV5-1 and TRBJ1-6; D remains unclear. Germline lookup yields CDR1 SGHRS and CDR2 YFSETQ. Trimming stripped 4 bases from V and 0 bases from J, with 14 bases between. This CDR3 spans 17 amino acids. Written as DNA, the CDR3 is TGCGCCAGCAGCCTTGGGCCCATCTCCTCCTATAATTCACCCCTCCACTTT. Translating it yields CASSLGPISSYNSPLHF.

V gene TRBV5-1 combines with J gene TRBJ2-6; 7 bases fit TRBD1. Looked up from germline, CDR1 is SGHRS and CDR2 is YFSETQ. J gave up 1 base and V 0 bases, and 7 bases lay outside the gene matches. This CDR3 contains 18 residues. CDR3 region: CASSLGTGSLSGANVLTF. In DNA form, the CDR3 reads TGCGCCAGCAGCTTGGGGACAGGAAGTCTATCTGGGGCCAACGTCCTGACTTTC.

On this clonotype: Germline and junction disagree at one end, which may indicate a read error. The rearrangement joins TRBV6-5 to TRBJ2-3; TRBD1 aligns across 9 bases. The CDR3 is made up of 15 amino acids. Germline-derived CDR1 and CDR2 are MNHEY and SVGAGI. The CDR3 region is CTSRDGTGLADTQYF. The CDR3 DNA reads TGTACCAGCAGGGACGGGACAGGGTTAGCAGATACGCAGTATTTT.

This clonotype showed up just a few times. V gene TRBV27 combines with J gene TRBJ2-5; D is possibly TRBD1 or TRBD2 (5 bases each). The J call may be mistaken, given a closer DNA end match to TRBJ2-7. This CDR3 spans 14 amino acids. Per the germline V gene, CDR1 is MNHEY and CDR2 is SMNVEV (reference sequence). The CDR3 loop is CASSLGPQNHEQYF. CDR3 sequence (DNA): TGTGCCAGCAGTCTGGGACCCCAAAACCACGAGCAGTACTTC.

Only a few counts were recorded for this clonotype. The V call is TRBV24-1, the J call TRBJ2-1, with 7 bases lining up with TRBD2. J lost 1 base, V lost 3 bases, and 5 bases had no gene match. In germline, CDR1 is KGHDR, CDR2 SFDVKD. This CDR3 has 16 residues. The CDR3 sequence: CATSDQKAGSYNEQFF. CDR3 DNA sequence: TGTGCCACCAGTGATCAGAAAGCGGGGTCCTACAATGAGCAGTTCTTC.

A few counts support this clonotype. The rearrangement links TRBV5-1 to TRBJ1-2; D gene ambiguous. This CDR3 region has 12 residues. V was shortened by 5 bases and J by 3 bases, with 8 bases between the two germline ends. From germline, CDR1 is SGHRS and CDR2 YFSETQ. CDR3 sequence (DNA): TGCGCCAGCAGGGGTTTCGACTATGGCTACACCTTC. It encodes CASRGFDYGYTF.

V is TRBV5-6 and J is TRBJ2-4; 9 nucleotides agree with TRBD1. V was clipped by 5 bases and J by 8 bases; unmatched bases: 8. Germline V CDR1 and CDR2: SGHDT, YYEEEE. The CDR3 extends over 14 amino acids. The CDR3 DNA sequence: TGTGCCAGCAGGGCCGGGACAGGGTGGGACATTCAGTACTTC. Encoded protein: CASRAGTGWDIQYF.

The genes are TRBV25-1 and TRBJ1-2, with 10 positions matching TRBD1. V was clipped by 3 bases and J by 4 bases; unmatched bases: 2. The CDR3 extends over 14 amino acids. Per the germline V gene, CDR1 is MGHDK and CDR2 is SYGVNS. The CDR3 DNA sequence: TGTGCCAGCAGTGAGACAGGGGGCGGCTATGGCTACACCTTC. This translates into CASSETGGGYGYTF.

The chain uses TRBV3-1 and TRBJ1-2, with a tentative D call TRBD1 (6 bases). This CDR3 contains 12 residues. The germline V and J ends were trimmed by 3 bases and 8 bases, with 10 bases remaining between them. CDR1 and CDR2 from the germline V gene are LGHDT and YNNKEL (reference sequence). The CDR3 bases are TGTGCCAGCAGCCACCCCAGGGGAGGCTACACCTTC. Translated, it gives CASSHPRGGYTF.